These 15 T cell receptor beta chains were all obtained from the same sample, sequenced in a study of cytomegalovirus exposure and HLA in healthy donors. The PCR employed 60 Vbeta primers together with 13 Jbeta primers. TCRdb's table, derived via immunoSEQ multiplex PCR, lists solely in-frame clones and lacks some. This sample has around 170,000 clones, with over 75% found just once. Sequencing input: PBMCs. The source is a woman aged 50 to 65 in good health and CMV-seronegative.

This clone was seen a single time. The DNA for the CDR3 is TGTGCCAGCTCACCACCGTCGGTGAAGGGGCGCACTGAAGCTTTCTTT. Translated, it gives CASSPPSVKGRTEAFF. This rearrangement joins TRBV18 to TRBJ1-1, with D possibly being TRBD1 (5 bases). CDR3 size: 16 residues. Germline CDR1 reads KGHSH; CDR2 reads LQKENI. Trimming stripped 0 bases from V and 4 bases from J, with 15 bases between.

This rearrangement joins TRBV5-1 to TRBJ2-5; D is perhaps TRBD2 (6 bases). Germline V lookup: CDR1 SGHRS, CDR2 YFSETQ. The CDR3 is 15 residues long. V was shortened by 1 base and J by 11 bases, with 21 bases between the two germline ends. CDR3 DNA sequence: TGCGCCAGCAGCTTGCAACCGGGAGCATCGGGGGAGCAGTACTTC. Translation gives CASSLQPGASGEQYF.

The rearrangement joins TRBV29-1 to TRBJ1-6, with D perhaps TRBD1 (6 bases). Trimming removed 7 bases from V and 3 bases from J, with 10 bases in between. This CDR3 comprises 13 residues. Per germline, CDR1 SQVTM and CDR2 ANQGSEA. The CDR3 here is CSARQDYNSPLHF. CDR3 in DNA: TGCAGCGCCAGACAGGACTATAATTCACCCCTCCACTTT.

This clone has only a few counts. The V gene is TRBV6-5, the J gene TRBJ1-2; weak D call: TRBD1 (5 bases). Trimming cost V 0 bases and J 14 bases, with 16 bases left between them. Germline V gene sequence: CDR1 MNHEY, CDR2 SVGAGI. CDR3 length: 13 residues. The CDR3 DNA sequence: TGTGCCAGCAGTTACTCGATGGGGCAACTGAGGACCTTC. Translating it yields CASSYSMGQLRTF.

J is TRBJ2-2 and V is TRBV5-5; TRBD1 matches at 7 bases. J gave up 0 bases and V 4 bases, and 12 bases lay outside the gene matches. Germline V gene data show CDR1 as SGHKS and CDR2 as YYEKEE (reference sequence). The CDR3 has 18 amino acids. The CDR3 sequence is CASSPGPRQGANTGELFF. CDR3 nucleotide sequence: TGTGCCAGCAGCCCAGGACCGCGACAGGGCGCGAACACCGGGGAGCTGTTTTTT.

V and J are TRBV7-9 and TRBJ2-3; perhaps TRBD2 as D (5 bases). This CDR3 region has 13 residues. The germline CDR1 and CDR2 sequences are SEHNR and FQNEAQ (reference sequence). V was trimmed by 5 bases and J by 3 bases, leaving 9 bases between them. CDR3 sequence reads: CASSAAETDTQYF. For the CDR3, the DNA is TGTGCCAGCAGCGCAGCGGAGACAGATACGCAGTATTTT.

The table lists this clone with a few counts. The chain has TRBV7-8 and TRBJ2-1; possible D gene TRBD2, 5 bases. The germline gives CDR1 SGHVS, CDR2 FQNEAQ. The CDR3 has 15 residues. V was shortened by 5 bases and J by 1 base, with 12 bases between the two germline ends. CDR3 region: CASSLGVKSYNEQFF. The CDR3 DNA reads as TGTGCCAGCAGCCTCGGGGTAAAATCCTACAATGAGCAGTTCTTC.

The genes are TRBV6-1 and TRBJ1-1; a possible D gene is TRBD1 (5 bases). Trimming took 5 bases from V and 7 from J, leaving 20 bases between them. Germline V gene sequence: CDR1 MNHNS, CDR2 SASEGT. This CDR3 is built from 15 residues. CDR3 nucleotide sequence: TGTGCCAGCAGTACATCCGATGGGGGGAGCCTTGAAGCTTTCTTT. Protein sequence: CASSTSDGGSLEAFF.

J is TRBJ1-1 and V is TRBV18; TRBD1 matches 11 bases. Germline V gene data show CDR1 as KGHSH and CDR2 as LQKENI. The length of the CDR3 is 16 residues. Trimming removed 2 bases from V and 5 bases from J; junction bases left unmatched: 7. The CDR3 reads CASSPGQGATGTEAFF. The CDR3 DNA is TGTGCCAGCTCACCAGGACAGGGGGCTACTGGGACTGAAGCTTTCTTT.

The genes are TRBV2 and TRBJ2-3, with 12 nucleotides matching TRBD2. The CDR3 loop spans 14 amino acids. V was clipped by 5 bases and J by 3 bases; unmatched bases: 0. The germline V gene has CDR1 SNHLY and CDR2 FYNNEI. The DNA of the CDR3 is TGTGCCAGCAGTCTAGCGGGGGGGACAGATACGCAGTATTTT. It codes for CASSLAGGTDTQYF.

This clone was detected only once. The rearrangement links TRBV5-1 to TRBJ2-1, with 14 bases matching TRBD2. Per the germline V gene, CDR1 is SGHRS and CDR2 is YFSETQ. The CDR3 is made up of 17 amino acids. V was pared by 4 bases and J by 1 base, with 4 bases of the junction left unmatched. The CDR3 spells CASSEGTSGSSYNEQFF. For the CDR3, the DNA is TGCGCCAGCAGCGAGGGGACTAGCGGGAGTTCCTACAATGAGCAGTTCTTC. Based on the CDR3 plus reference TRBV5-1 and TRBJ2-1, the full variable domain is KAGVTQTPRYLIKTRGQQVTLSCSPISGHRSVSWYQQTPGQGLQFLFEYFSETQRNKGNFPGRFSGRQFSNSRSEMNVSTLELGDSALYLCASSEGTSGSSYNEQFFGPGTRLTVL.

The chain combines TRBV18 with TRBJ1-2, with 7 nucleotides matching TRBD1. CDR3 length equals 16 residues. Trimming at V came to 4 bases and at J to 4 bases, leaving 12 bases not matched to a gene. Germline loops: CDR1 KGHSH, CDR2 LQKENI. The CDR3 coding sequence is TGTGCCAGCTCACGATCCTATGGGACAGACCTCTATGGCTACACCTTC. Translated, it gives CASSRSYGTDLYGYTF.

In this sample, this clone turned up a few times. The chain is built from TRBV6-4 and TRBJ2-1; D might be TRBD2 (6 bases). The CDR3 spans 14 residues. Germline values: CDR1 MRHNA, CDR2 SNTAGT. V was trimmed by 5 bases and J by 7 bases, leaving 15 bases between them. The CDR3 DNA is TGTGCCAGCAGTCAACATCGGGGGATAAATGAGCAGTTCTTC. It specifies CASSQHRGINEQFF.

The V gene is TRBV6-5, the J gene TRBJ2-5; 8 bases match TRBD1. Germline V gene lookup returns CDR1 MNHEY and CDR2 SVGAGI. CDR3 length equals 16 residues. V lost 4 bases and J lost 1; bases outside the gene matches: 8. CDR3 coding DNA: TGTGCCAGCAGTTCTGGACAGGGCCTATCCCAAGAGACCCAGTACTTC. As protein: CASSSGQGLSQETQYF.

This rearrangement joins TRBV6-5 to TRBJ1-2; D is undetermined. The CDR3 sequence is 14 residues long. Trimming stripped 2 bases from V and 2 bases from J, with 9 bases between. Germline CDR1 and CDR2: MNHEY and SVGAGI. In nucleotides, the CDR3 is TGTGCCAGCAGTTACCAGACGGAGAACTATGGCTACACCTTC. Protein: CASSYQTENYGYTF.